This TCR beta chain was identified in a study of shared clonotypes between healthy human individuals. Broader study findings: Lower generation probabilities were found for non-shared clonotypes than for those shared by all four donors. For naive CD4 cells, roughly 5% of clonotypes were shared across a handful of donors.

Comments on this clone: Antigen specificity is unknown.

The J segment lost 3 bases and the V segment lost 4 bases, leaving 3 bases of the junction unmatched. Germline loops: CDR1 MDHEN, CDR2 SYDVKM. The CDR3 sequence is 14 residues long. This table comes from immunoSEQ multiplex PCR, and its TCRdb copy is limited to in-frame clones, with some not included. This repertoire shows under 550,000 clones, about 96% found once; its top ten account for approximately 0.06%. The clonotype comes from a woman aged 25 to 39 in good health. Sequencing used naive CD4+ T cells sorted from blood. Subset: CD45RA+ positively selected. The genes are TRBV28 and TRBJ1-3; 7 nucleotides agree with TRBD1. The DNA for the CDR3 is TGTGCCAGCAGTTCTCAGGGGGATGGAAACACCATATATTTT. Residues: CASSSQGDGNTIYF.